This T cell receptor (beta chain) was documented in a study of vaccination effects on CD4 cells after COVID-19. Looking at the study overall: Post-vaccine sampling took place a median of 72 days after the second dose. Over 1.5 million PBMC per well were cultured with 9 to 10 IU/ml IL-2 and approximately 9.1 ug/ml peptides. Whole-study results and caveats: From healthy vaccinees, only 1 of 255 vaccine-induced clones also reacted to common cold coronaviruses. Only a few convalescent patients and no early post-infection timepoints featured in the study.

Upon completion of 10 days in culture, CD4+ T cells were isolated. The vaccine given was either BNT162b2 or mRNA-1273, in two doses. A remark on this clone: Its matching antigen is unknown.

The repertoire was sequenced with immunoSEQ multiplex PCR; TCRdb's copy has only in-frame clones and lacks some. The sample holds approximately 29,000 clones, 70% to 75% seen once. Trimming removed 1 base at V and 6 bases at J, with 5 bases between. CDR3 length: 12 residues. Germline V gene lookup returns CDR1 SGHRS and CDR2 YFSETQ. The sequence was collected from a human donor who received a COVID-19 vaccine. Source: CD4+ T cells from PBMCs cultured without peptide, taken after COVID-19 vaccination. The rearrangement joins TRBV5-1 to TRBJ2-4; D not certain. The CDR3 nucleotides read TGCGCCAGCAGCTTGAGCAGAAACATTCAGTACTTC. Its protein product is CASSLSRNIQYF.